These 23 T cell receptor beta chains were all obtained from the same sample, sequenced in a study of T cells in Graves' hyperthyroidism and ophthalmopathy. RNA transcripts provided the source from which TCR beta CDR3 regions were amplified. First-round RT-PCR targeting the TCR CDR3 was performed with the HTBI primer set. TCRdb reanalysed the multiplex PCR reads using MiXCR and keeps one entry per CDR3 protein. The repertoire holds 500,000 to 750,000 distinct CDR3 sequences, approximately 14% seen once, with around 6.6% in the top ten. The sequencing input was blood. The receptors originated from a woman aged 25 to 39 with Graves' hyperthyroidism.

This clonotype was observed many times. The gene calls are TRBV7-2 and TRBJ2-7; 7 bases map to TRBD2. The CDR3 is made up of 15 amino acids. The J segment lost 4 bases and the V segment lost 0 bases, leaving 6 bases of the junction unmatched. CDR1 and CDR2 from the germline V gene are SGHTA and FQGNSA. In DNA form, the CDR3 reads TGTGCCAGCAGCTTAGCGTTCGGACTAGGGTACGAGCAGTACTTC. Its translation is CASSLAFGLGYEQYF.

Remarks on this clonotype: A much bigger clone sits one base away, suggesting this may be a read error. This chain joins TRBV2 and TRBJ2-7; D uncertain. Germline assignment: CDR1 SNHLY and CDR2 FYNNEI. The CDR3 length is 12 residues. This CDR3 is CAGSVGPYEQYF. The DNA of the CDR3 is TGTGCCGGCAGTGTAGGTCCCTACGAGCAGTACTTC.

V is TRBV11-2 and J is TRBJ1-2; tentatively, D is TRBD1 (5 bases). V was cut by 1 base and J by 8 bases, with 14 bases left in between. This CDR3 contains 14 residues. Germline loops: CDR1 SGHAT, CDR2 FQNNGV. Here the CDR3 reads CASSLGDVGDGYTF. CDR3 nucleotide sequence: TGTGCCAGCAGCTTAGGAGATGTTGGGGACGGCTACACCTTC.

The table lists this clonotype with many counts. V usage is TRBV18 and J usage is TRBJ2-1, with 7 bases fitting TRBD1. The J segment lost 4 bases and the V segment lost 4 bases, leaving 7 bases of the junction unmatched. The CDR3 covers 15 residues. Germline CDR1 and CDR2: KGHSH and LQKENI. The CDR3 spells CASSRTGDTYNEQFF. In DNA, the CDR3 is TGTGCCAGCTCACGGACAGGTGACACATACAATGAGCAGTTCTTC.

This clonotype showed up many times. This rearrangement joins TRBV7-9 to TRBJ2-5; the match to TRBD2 covers 10 bases. J gave up 2 bases and V 5 bases, and 11 bases lay outside the gene matches. CDR1 and CDR2 (germline): SEHNR, FQNEAQ (reference sequence). The CDR3 loop spans 17 amino acids. Here the CDR3 reads CASSPSSPGLAQETQYF. DNA for the CDR3: TGTGCCAGCAGCCCCTCATCTCCGGGACTAGCGCAAGAGACCCAGTACTTC. The full variable domain, in which reference TRBV7-9 and TRBJ2-5 provide the parts outside the CDR3, is DTGVSQNPRHKITKRGQNVTFRCDPISEHNRLYWYRQTLGQGPEFLTYFQNEAQLEKSRLLSDRFSAERPKGSFSTLEIQRTEQGDSAMYLCASSPSSPGLAQETQYFGPGTRLLVL.

The rearrangement joins TRBV9 to TRBJ2-3; D unresolved. CDR1 and CDR2 (germline): SGDLS, YYNGEE. V shed 3 bases and J shed 11 bases, with 13 bases lying between them. The CDR3 has 12 residues. The CDR3 DNA reads as TGTGCCAGCAGCGGCTCTAGGGTGGTGCAGTATTTT. Amino acids: CASSGSRVVQYF.

This clonotype showed up just a few times. CDR3 nucleotide sequence: TGTGCCAGCAGCCCGCGGACAGGTCCAGATACGCAGTATTTT. This codes for CASSPRTGPDTQYF. The J gene is TRBJ2-3, the V gene TRBV7-3; 7 bases are shared with TRBD1. This CDR3 has 14 amino acids. V trimming: 5 bases; J trimming: 4 bases; junction bases outside the gene matches: 6. CDR1 is SGHTA and CDR2 is FQGTGA in the germline V gene. The whole variable domain, remainder taken from reference TRBV7-3 and TRBJ2-3, is GAGVSQTPSNKVTEKGKYVELRCDPISGHTALYWYRQSLGQGPEFLIYFQGTGAADDSGLPNDRFFAVRPEGSVSTLKIQRTERGDSAVYLCASSPRTGPDTQYFGPGTRLTVL.

In this sample, this clonotype turned up many times. This sequence joins TRBV5-1 and TRBJ2-5, with D possibly TRBD2 on 6 matching bases. Germline values: CDR1 SGHRS, CDR2 YFSETQ. The CDR3 length is 15 residues. Trimming took off 0 bases at V and 1 base at J, with 10 bases between the two ends. The CDR3 DNA reads TGCGCCAGCAGCTTGGGCCAGGGAGGCCAAGAGACCCAGTACTTC. It encodes CASSLGQGGQETQYF.

This clonotype appeared a few times. CDR3 DNA sequence: TGCGCCAGCAGAAGTAGCGGGGTCTACAATGAGCAGTTCTTC. Translating it yields CASRSSGVYNEQFF. The chain has TRBV10-2 and TRBJ2-1; 8 nucleotides line up with TRBD2. CDR3 length equals 14 residues. Germline lookup yields CDR1 WSHSY and CDR2 SAAADI. The junction had 4 bases not matched to a gene; V was cut back by 6 bases and J by 3 bases.

This clonotype was found many times. The V gene is TRBV6-1, the J gene TRBJ2-7, with 10 positions matching TRBD2. V was pared by 8 bases and J by 0 bases, with 7 bases of the junction left unmatched. Looked up from germline, CDR1 is MNHNS and CDR2 is SASEGT. This CDR3 has 15 amino acids. The CDR3 protein is CASAGASGSSYEQYF. The DNA of the CDR3 is TGTGCCAGCGCGGGCGCTAGCGGGAGCTCCTACGAGCAGTACTTC.

The V and J genes are TRBV7-3 and TRBJ2-5, with D unclear. The V and J ends lost 5 bases and 9 bases respectively, with 19 bases between them. This CDR3 has 14 residues. Germline V CDR1 and CDR2: SGHTA, FQGTGA. The CDR3 DNA is TGTGCCAGCAGCCCCCAAGCTGGCCATGTTTCCCAGTACTTC. This encodes CASSPQAGHVSQYF.

This clonotype was seen at least ten times. The J gene is TRBJ2-7, the V gene TRBV7-8; D possibly corresponds to TRBD2 (6 bases). This CDR3 has 16 residues. V was shortened by 1 base and J by 1 base, with 14 bases between the two germline ends. In germline, CDR1 is SGHVS, CDR2 FQNEAQ. CDR3: CASSLVPAGSSYEQYF. The CDR3 DNA follows: TGTGCCAGCAGCTTAGTCCCAGCGGGCTCATCCTACGAGCAGTACTTC.

This clonotype was recorded at least ten times. The rearrangement links TRBV7-8 to TRBJ1-4, with D tentatively TRBD1 (5 bases). V lost 0 bases and J 4 bases, leaving 12 bases between the germline ends. Germline V gene sequence: CDR1 SGHVS, CDR2 FQNEAQ. This CDR3 has 16 amino acids. Here the CDR3 DNA reads TGTGCCAGCAGCTTAGCGCATTGGGGCAATAATGAAAAACTGTTTTTT. Translation: CASSLAHWGNNEKLFF. Using reference TRBV7-8 and TRBJ1-4 for the parts outside the CDR3, the full variable domain is GAGVSQSPRYKVAKRGQDVALRCDPISGHVSLFWYQQALGQGPEFLTYFQNEAQLDKSGLPSDRFFAERPEGSVSTLKIQRTQQEDSAVYLCASSLAHWGNNEKLFFGSGTQLSVL.

This CDR3 is CASSQWASGNNEQFF. The CDR3 DNA is TGTGCCAGCAGCCAATGGGCTAGCGGGAATAATGAGCAGTTCTTC. The chain has TRBV14 and TRBJ2-1; 9 nucleotides agree with TRBD2. CDR3 length: 15 residues. V was pared by 2 bases and J by 7 bases, with 6 bases of the junction left unmatched. Per the germline V gene, CDR1 is SGHDN and CDR2 is FVKESK.

About this clonotype itself: A much bigger clone sits one base away, suggesting this may be a read error. This chain joins TRBV29-1 and TRBJ2-1, with TRBD2 matching 7 bases. CDR1 and CDR2 (germline): SQVTM, ANQGSEA. J was trimmed by 5 bases and V by 4 bases; bases with no gene match: 11. CDR3 length: 15 amino acids. Here the CDR3 reads CSVGEGVAVNNEQFF. CDR3 in DNA: TGCAGCGTTGGGGAGGGAGTGGCGGTAAACAATGAGCAGTTCTTC.

This clonotype has only a few counts. This chain joins TRBV5-6 and TRBJ2-7; 8 bases fit TRBD1. Trimming took 1 base from V and 6 from J; bases not matched to a gene: 9. The CDR3 totals 15 residues. The germline V gene encodes CDR1 SGHDT and CDR2 YYEEEE. CDR3 in DNA: TGTGCCAGCAGCTTGCCGGGACAGGAAGATCGCGAGCAGTACTTC. This gives the protein CASSLPGQEDREQYF.

This clonotype was observed many times. CDR3 region: CASLPRDISYEQYF. DNA of the CDR3: TGTGCCAGCCTCCCGAGGGACATATCCTACGAGCAGTACTTC. The V and J genes are TRBV2 and TRBJ2-7; TRBD1 is a possible D gene (6 bases). Germline loops: CDR1 SNHLY, CDR2 FYNNEI. The CDR3 sequence is 14 residues long. V gave up 8 bases and J gave up 1 base, with 15 bases separating them.

This clonotype was seen at least ten times. The V and J genes are TRBV20-1 and TRBJ2-7; possibly TRBD1 or TRBD2 for D (5 bases each). CDR1 is DFQATT, CDR2 SNEGSKA, per germline (reference sequence). The CDR3 spans 16 residues. The V end was cut by 0 bases, the J end by 3 bases, with 18 bases between. The chain's CDR3 is CSARDFMRDRYYEQYF. The CDR3 nucleotides read TGCAGTGCTAGAGATTTCATGAGGGACCGATACTACGAGCAGTACTTC.

This clonotype was detected a few times. The chain has TRBV27 and TRBJ2-2; D might be TRBD2 (6 bases). V lost 10 bases and J lost 1, with 16 bases in between. CDR1 and CDR2 from the germline V gene are MNHEY and SMNVEV (reference sequence). The CDR3 is 15 amino acids. CDR3 nucleotides: TGTGCCAACAAGGATCGGCGGGAGAACACCGGGGAGCTGTTTTTT. Protein: CANKDRRENTGELFF.

This clonotype has a handful of counts. J is TRBJ1-1 and V is TRBV7-9; the D is unclear. The CDR3 covers 12 residues. The germline CDR1 and CDR2 sequences are SEHNR and FQNEAQ (reference sequence). Deletions cut 4 bases from V and 11 bases from J, with 14 bases between. CDR3 sequence (DNA): TGTGCCAGCAGCTCCCCCGATAATGGGGCTTTCTTT. Its translation: CASSSPDNGAFF.

This clonotype was seen repeatedly, ten times or more. The V call is TRBV18, the J call TRBJ2-1; D is unclear. Per germline, CDR1 KGHSH and CDR2 LQKENI. V dropped 3 bases and J dropped 2 bases, with 14 bases sitting between them. The CDR3 runs to 16 residues. The CDR3 here is CASSPGLPLTYNEQFF. The CDR3 nucleotides are TGTGCCAGCTCACCTGGATTGCCCCTCACCTACAATGAGCAGTTCTTC.

A few counts support this clonotype. V is TRBV6-1 and J is TRBJ2-2; D may match TRBD1 or TRBD2 (5 bases each). V lost 7 bases, J lost 6 bases, and 21 bases lay in between. Germline V gene lookup returns CDR1 MNHNS and CDR2 SASEGT. The CDR3 totals 16 residues. CDR3 in DNA: TGTGCCAGCAACCAAGATGGGACCCGAACGTCCGGGGAGCTGTTTTTT. It yields the protein CASNQDGTRTSGELFF.

This clonotype showed up many times. The rearrangement joins TRBV12-3 or TRBV12-4 to TRBJ1-6, with D uncertain. The CDR3 sequence is 13 residues long. The ends were cut back, 3 bases at V and 10 bases at J, with 10 bases in the middle. CDR3 sequence: CASSFRAGSPLHF. The CDR3 DNA follows: TGTGCCAGCAGTTTTCGAGCTGGGTCACCCCTCCACTTT.